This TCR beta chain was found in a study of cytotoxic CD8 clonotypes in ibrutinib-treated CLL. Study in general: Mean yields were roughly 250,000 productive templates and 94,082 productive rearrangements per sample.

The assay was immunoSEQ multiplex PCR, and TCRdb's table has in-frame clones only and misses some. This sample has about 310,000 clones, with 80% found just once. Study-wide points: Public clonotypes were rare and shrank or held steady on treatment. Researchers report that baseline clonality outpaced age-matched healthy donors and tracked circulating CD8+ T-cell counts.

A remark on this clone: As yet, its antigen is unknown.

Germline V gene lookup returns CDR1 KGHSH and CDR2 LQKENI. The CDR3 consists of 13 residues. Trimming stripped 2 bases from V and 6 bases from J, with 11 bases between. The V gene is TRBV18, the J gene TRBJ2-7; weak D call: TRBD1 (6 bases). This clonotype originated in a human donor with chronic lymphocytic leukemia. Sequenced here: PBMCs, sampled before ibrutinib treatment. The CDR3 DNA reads TGTGCCAGCTCACCAGTCGCAGGGGCCGAGCAGTACTTC. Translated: CASSPVAGAEQYF.